A single sample gave rise to the 18 T cell receptor beta chains below, sequenced in a study of blood T cell repertoires in COVID-19 (dated by TCRdb to about 2020). Libraries were prepared through the immunoSEQ multiplex PCR assay. TCRdb retrieved this table from immuneACCESS and kept in-frame rearrangements only. Not all clones are present; in checked studies, unresolved V genes account for under half, and no reason is known for the remainder. This sample has 200,000 or so clones in its table, and 75% to 90% of those were observed once. The ten largest clones add up to about 4% of the sample. The sample consisted of PBMCs or T cells enriched from blood (not recorded which). The receptors originated from a woman in her twenties or thirties who had been exposed to COVID-19.

The V gene is TRBV24-1, the J gene TRBJ2-3, with 10 bases lining up with TRBD2. The germline gives CDR1 KGHDR, CDR2 SFDVKD. With V trimmed by 4 bases and J by 1 base, 4 bases remained unmatched. This CDR3 spans 16 amino acids. The CDR3 loop is CATSDPGTSGTDTQYF. The CDR3 bases are TGTGCCACCAGTGACCCGGGGACTAGCGGCACAGATACGCAGTATTTT.

The rearrangement joins TRBV28 to TRBJ2-1; perhaps TRBD2 as D (5 bases). V was pared by 6 bases and J by 9 bases, with 15 bases between. The CDR3 covers 13 residues. Germline assignment: CDR1 MDHEN and CDR2 SYDVKM. The CDR3 loop is CASSPGVLGEQFF. For the CDR3, the DNA is TGTGCCAGCAGCCCGGGTGTACTAGGTGAGCAGTTCTTC.

The V gene is TRBV27, the J gene TRBJ2-7; 12 nucleotides align to TRBD2. CDR1 MNHEY and CDR2 SMNVEV come from the germline V gene (reference sequence). V lost 6 bases to trimming and J lost 2 bases; unmatched junction nucleotides: 17. The CDR3 is 19 residues long. For the CDR3, the DNA is TGTGCCAGCAGCCCTCAAGGTCTAGCGGGAGGGCCTTTCACCTACGAGCAGTACTTC. Translation: CASSPQGLAGGPFTYEQYF.

The chain joins TRBV5-5 to TRBJ1-2, with TRBD1 matching over 7 bases. CDR3 length: 14 residues. CDR1 SGHKS and CDR2 YYEKEE come from the germline V gene (reference sequence). The V gene end was trimmed by 6 bases and the J gene end by 1 base; junction bases not matched to a gene: 6. The CDR3 nucleotides read TGTGCCAGCACCCGACAGGGTCTTAACTATGGCTACACCTTC. Protein product: CASTRQGLNYGYTF.

The CDR3 bases are TGTGCCAGCAGCTTCGGTATTGCACTAGCGTCAGATACGCAGTATTTT. The encoded protein is CASSFGIALASDTQYF. The chain links TRBV5-4 to TRBJ2-3; TRBD2 matches at 7 bases. Germline V CDR1 and CDR2: SGHNT, YYREEE (reference sequence). This CDR3 has 16 amino acids. J lost 4 bases, V lost 2 bases, and 10 bases had no gene match.

V usage is TRBV2 and J usage is TRBJ2-1; 9 nucleotides agree with TRBD2. Trimming at V came to 5 bases and at J to 4 bases, leaving 6 bases not matched to a gene. This CDR3 comprises 15 residues. Germline V lookup: CDR1 SNHLY, CDR2 FYNNEI. CDR3 sequence reads: CASSLMAGGYNEQFF. The CDR3 nucleotides read TGTGCCAGCAGTCTTATGGCGGGAGGGTACAATGAGCAGTTCTTC.

This chain's CDR3 is CASSSYWTSGHRRGTDTQYF. In DNA form, the CDR3 reads TGTGCCAGCAGTTCCTACTGGACTAGCGGGCACCGAAGGGGGACAGATACGCAGTATTTT. V and J are TRBV28 and TRBJ2-3; 11 bases are shared with TRBD2. V lost 4 bases and J lost 3; bases outside the gene matches: 18. Germline CDR1 reads MDHEN; CDR2 reads SYDVKM. The CDR3 covers 20 residues.

This chain uses TRBV6-8 with TRBJ2-3; 10 nucleotides agree with TRBD2. The CDR3 spans 16 residues. V shed 6 bases, J shed 7 bases, and the junction held 13 bases outside the gene matches. CDR1 is MNHGY and CDR2 is SAAAGT in the germline V gene. The CDR3 reads CASSHAASGRRNTQYF. CDR3 sequence (DNA): TGTGCCAGCAGCCATGCCGCTAGCGGGAGAAGAAATACGCAGTATTTT.

This CDR3 reads CASSLVLGPVNYGYTF. DNA for the CDR3: TGTGCCAGCAGCTTAGTCCTGGGCCCAGTAAACTATGGCTACACCTTC. The V call is TRBV7-9, the J call TRBJ1-2; D is ambiguous. Trimming left V 1 base short and J 2 bases short, with 14 bases between. Germline V gene lookup returns CDR1 SEHNR and CDR2 FQNEAQ (reference sequence). This CDR3 has 16 residues.

The V call is TRBV29-1, the J call TRBJ1-1; D not resolved. V shed 3 bases and J shed 0 bases, with 11 bases lying between them. The CDR3 is 14 amino acids. Germline assignment: CDR1 SQVTM and CDR2 ANQGSEA. The CDR3 sequence is CSVDHAGLNTEAFF. The CDR3 nucleotides read TGCAGCGTTGATCACGCGGGCTTGAACACTGAAGCTTTCTTT.

This sequence joins TRBV5-6 and TRBJ1-3; D is perhaps TRBD1 (6 bases). Germline CDR1 SGHDT, CDR2 YYEEEE. V was cut by 2 bases and J by 0 bases, with 15 bases left in between. The CDR3 totals 17 residues. CDR3 sequence: CASSLQGLRDSGNTIYF. The CDR3 nucleotides are TGTGCCAGCAGCTTACAGGGCTTAAGGGACTCTGGAAACACCATATATTTT.

The rearrangement links TRBV27 to TRBJ1-5, with 10 bases that match TRBD1. The V segment lost 5 bases and the J segment 5 bases; nucleotides outside the gene matches: 15. The CDR3 extends over 18 amino acids. Germline values: CDR1 MNHEY, CDR2 SMNVEV (reference sequence). The CDR3 sequence is CASSPEGDRGGSDQPQHF. The CDR3 DNA sequence: TGTGCCAGCAGTCCCGAAGGGGACAGGGGCGGTTCGGATCAGCCCCAGCATTTT.

The chain combines TRBV3-1 (or the pseudogene TRBV3-2) with TRBJ1-1, with D possibly TRBD1 on 5 matching bases. Germline assignment: CDR1 LGHDT and CDR2 YNNKEL (reference sequence). The ends were cut back, 1 base at V and 11 bases at J, with 8 bases in the middle. The CDR3 contains 11 residues. The CDR3 DNA follows: TGTGCCAGCAGCCAAGTGGGGCGCGCTTTCTTT. Translating gives CASSQVGRAFF.

The chain links TRBV2 to TRBJ2-6; 11 bases agree with TRBD2. V was pared by 7 bases and J by 3 bases, with 8 bases of the junction left unmatched. There are 17 residues in the CDR3. Germline V CDR1 and CDR2: SNHLY, FYNNEI. The CDR3 DNA is TGTGCCAGCACTCTTAGCGGGAGGGCCGGTGGGGCCAACGTCCTGACTTTC. This gives the protein CASTLSGRAGGANVLTF.

The chain recombines TRBV2 with TRBJ2-5; perhaps TRBD1 as D (6 bases). Germline CDR1 is SNHLY and CDR2 is FYNNEI. Trimming cost V 6 bases and J 4 bases, with 9 bases left between them. The CDR3 contains 12 residues. CDR3 sequence: CASRRGIETQYF. DNA for the CDR3: TGTGCCAGCAGAAGGGGGATAGAGACCCAGTACTTC.

The V call is TRBV7-9, the J call TRBJ2-3, with 7 nucleotides matching TRBD2. Germline loops: CDR1 SEHNR, CDR2 FQNEAQ (reference sequence). This CDR3 has 13 residues. J gave up 6 bases and V 3 bases, and 3 bases lay outside the gene matches. CDR3 in amino acids: CASSFSTSDTQYF. CDR3 DNA sequence: TGTGCCAGCAGCTTCTCGACTAGCGATACGCAGTATTTT.

V usage is TRBV6-5 and J usage is TRBJ2-7, with a tentative D call TRBD1 (6 bases). This CDR3 is built from 14 residues. Germline CDR1 is MNHEY and CDR2 is SVGAGI. V gave up 2 bases and J gave up 4 bases, with 12 bases separating them. The CDR3 bases are TGTGCCAGCAGTTACCCGGGACAATCGTACGAGCAGTACTTC. Translation: CASSYPGQSYEQYF.

The rearrangement uses TRBV14 and TRBJ2-5; 7 nucleotides align to TRBD2. The CDR3 extends over 15 amino acids. The germline CDR1 and CDR2 sequences are SGHDN and FVKESK. Trimming removed 4 bases from V and 2 bases from J; junction bases left unmatched: 7. CDR3 nucleotide sequence: TGTGCCAGCAGCCCGGAGCGGGGTACACAAGAGACCCAGTACTTC. It encodes CASSPERGTQETQYF.